This passage covers 17 T cell receptor beta chains from one sample sequenced in a study of CD8+ T cells in alopecia areata (dated by TCRdb to 2016 to 2018). The meaning of the sample's time point label: less than 30 weeks on oral tofacitinib. Sample treatment or condition, as interpreted from the label and publication: oral pan-JAK inhibitor, 5-10 mg twice daily. The library was generated by the immunoSEQ multiplex PCR assay. To provide template for TCR sequencing, every sample had RNA extracted and reverse transcribed into cDNA. The clones in this table, taken by TCRdb from immuneACCESS, are in-frame only. Not every clone is retained; where verified, under half of the shortfall comes from an unresolved V gene, and the cause of the rest is unknown. The sample table lists fewer than 200,000 clones, roughly 62% of them with a count of one. Around 12% of the sample lies in the top ten. The specimen comprised CD8+ T cells sorted from blood, sampled at week 24, from a patient treated with tofacitinib. These receptors were obtained from a human donor with alopecia areata.

J is TRBJ2-3 and V is TRBV5-6; 9 bases are shared with TRBD1. Germline V gene lookup returns CDR1 SGHDT and CDR2 YYEEEE. The CDR3 is 12 residues long. V shed 0 bases and J 14 bases; nucleotides not matched to a gene: 4. The CDR3 nucleotides are TGTGCCAGCAGCTTGGGACAGGGGGAGACGTATTTT. This encodes CASSLGQGETYF.

CDR3 in amino acids: CASSLGGGGNQPQHF. As DNA, the CDR3 is TGTGCCAGCAGCTTAGGGGGAGGCGGCAATCAGCCCCAGCATTTT. The gene calls are TRBV7-9 and TRBJ1-5; the D is unclear. The germline V and J ends were trimmed by 1 base and 2 bases, with 9 bases remaining between them. This CDR3 contains 15 residues. Germline CDR1 and CDR2: SEHNR and FQNEAQ (reference sequence).

In DNA, the CDR3 is TGTGCCAGCGGTTCACTCAACACAGATACGCAGTATTTT. Its translation is CASGSLNTDTQYF. This chain joins TRBV7-9 and TRBJ2-3; D gene ambiguous. V lost 8 bases to trimming and J lost 2 bases, with 11 bases between them. CDR3 size: 13 residues. Germline assignment: CDR1 SEHNR and CDR2 FQNEAQ (reference sequence).

The rearrangement joins TRBV11-1 to TRBJ1-1; D is ambiguous. Germline loops: CDR1 SGHAT, CDR2 FQDESV (reference sequence). The V and J ends lost 3 bases and 6 bases respectively, with 8 bases between them. The CDR3 has 12 residues. CDR3 DNA sequence: TGTGCCAGCAGCTTTATCGGGTCTGAAGCTTTCTTT. Residues: CASSFIGSEAFF.

V gene TRBV5-6 combines with J gene TRBJ1-5; 10 bases map to TRBD1. Germline V lookup: CDR1 SGHDT, CDR2 YYEEEE. The V and J ends lost 4 bases and 5 bases, in that order; junction bases with no gene match: 6. The CDR3 contains 15 residues. CDR3 amino acids: CASSLGTGAHQPQHF. The CDR3 DNA is TGTGCCAGCAGCCTGGGGACAGGGGCCCATCAGCCCCAGCATTTT.

This chain joins TRBV11-2 and TRBJ2-1; 11 positions match TRBD1. Germline CDR1 SGHAT, CDR2 FQNNGV. Germline trimming cut 3 bases from V and 7 bases from J; bases unmatched to any gene: 8. The CDR3 consists of 16 residues. CDR3 DNA: TGTGCCAGCAGCTTTTCCGGGACAGGGGGGGATAATGAGCAGTTCTTC. Translated, it gives CASSFSGTGGDNEQFF.

The V gene is TRBV10-3, the J gene TRBJ2-1, with D possibly being TRBD1 (6 bases). The length of the CDR3 is 11 residues. Germline CDR1 reads ENHRY; CDR2 reads SYGVKD. Between the trimmed V and J ends, which lost 8 bases and 14 bases, there was a span of 16 bases. As DNA, the CDR3 is TGTGCCATCCGCTGGGACACGCGGGAGTTCTTC. Its protein is CAIRWDTREFF.

This clone was seen once. CDR3 nucleotide sequence: TGCGCCAGCAGCCACCCGACAGTTGACTACGAGCAGTACTTC. It encodes CASSHPTVDYEQYF. The chain carries TRBV4-1 and TRBJ2-7; D perhaps matches TRBD1 (5 bases). CDR3 size: 14 residues. Germline V gives CDR1 MGHRA, CDR2 YSYEKL. Trimming removed 3 bases at V and 3 bases at J, with 12 bases between.

This sequence joins TRBV27 and TRBJ1-2; no definite D call. The CDR3 sequence is 13 residues long. Germline CDR1 reads MNHEY; CDR2 reads SMNVEV (reference sequence). The V gene lost 3 bases and the J gene lost 8 bases, with 13 bases spanning the gap. CDR3 loop: CASSFGSDKGYTF. The CDR3 nucleotides read TGTGCCAGCAGTTTCGGTTCCGATAAGGGCTACACCTTC.

The rearrangement joins TRBV2 to TRBJ2-1; 11 nucleotides match TRBD2. CDR1 is SNHLY and CDR2 is FYNNEI in the germline V gene. The CDR3 extends over 16 amino acids. Trimming cost V 3 bases and J 0 bases; bases outside gene matches: 1. Here the CDR3 DNA reads TGTGCCAGCAGTGACACTAGCGGGAGCTCCTACAATGAGCAGTTCTTC. Encoded protein: CASSDTSGSSYNEQFF.

J is TRBJ2-2 and V is TRBV4-1; D may be TRBD1 or TRBD2 (6 bases each). Germline lookup yields CDR1 MGHRA and CDR2 YSYEKL. There are 15 residues in the CDR3. V was cut by 10 bases and J by 4 bases, with 19 bases left in between. CDR3 residues: CATARGRTSTGELFF. The CDR3 DNA is TGCGCCACCGCCCGGGGGCGGACAAGCACCGGGGAGCTGTTTTTT.

This clone was counted only a few times. The gene calls are TRBV13 and TRBJ2-1; 11 bases map to TRBD2. CDR1 PRHDT and CDR2 FYEKMQ come from the germline V gene (reference sequence). After removal of 4 bases from V and 4 bases from J, the junction contained 6 bases not matched to a gene. CDR3 size: 16 residues. The DNA for the CDR3 is TGTGCCAGCAGCTCCACCGGGACTAGCGGATACAATGAGCAGTTCTTC. Residues: CASSSTGTSGYNEQFF.

This clone was detected only once. The V call is TRBV30, the J call TRBJ1-5; D is possibly TRBD1 (6 bases). CDR1 is GTSNPN and CDR2 is SVGIG in the germline V gene (reference sequence). There are 16 residues in the CDR3. The germline V and J ends were trimmed by 2 bases and 4 bases, with 18 bases remaining between them. The CDR3, as DNA: TGTGCCTGGAGTCTGTTGGGGGGCGCCTGGAATCAGCCCCAGCATTTT. Translating gives CAWSLLGGAWNQPQHF.

This clone has a handful of counts. This chain connects TRBV10-3 to TRBJ1-1, with 10 bases matching TRBD1. The CDR3 is 16 residues long. Unmatched junction bases numbered 5, after V lost 0 bases and J lost 4 bases. Germline CDR1 ENHRY, CDR2 SYGVKD. The CDR3 here is CAISESDRGSTTEAFF. CDR3 sequence (DNA): TGTGCCATCAGTGAGTCGGACAGGGGGAGTACCACTGAAGCTTTCTTT.

The V gene is TRBV5-1, the J gene TRBJ2-1; D not resolved. Trimming left V 4 bases short and J 6 bases short, with 8 bases between. The CDR3 extends over 12 amino acids. Germline assignment: CDR1 SGHRS and CDR2 YFSETQ. The CDR3, as DNA: TGCGCCAGCAGCCCCAGGAGCAATGAGCAGTTCTTC. The encoded protein is CASSPRSNEQFF. Variable domain in full (rest from reference TRBV5-1 and TRBJ2-1): KAGVTQTPRYLIKTRGQQVTLSCSPISGHRSVSWYQQTPGQGLQFLFEYFSETQRNKGNFPGRFSGRQFSNSRSEMNVSTLELGDSALYLCASSPRSNEQFFGPGTRLTVL.

This clone turned up a few times. The chain links TRBV10-3 to TRBJ2-5; TRBD1 matches 7 bases. The CDR3 is 17 residues long. Germline CDR1 and CDR2: ENHRY and SYGVKD. Trimming took 4 bases from V and 1 from J; bases not matched to a gene: 12. CDR3 residues: CAISGAQGHQVQETQYF. For the CDR3, the DNA is TGTGCCATCAGTGGGGCACAGGGGCACCAAGTCCAAGAGACCCAGTACTTC.

This chain links TRBV13 with TRBJ1-1; TRBD1 agrees at 7 bases. The CDR3 totals 19 residues. Looked up from germline, CDR1 is PRHDT and CDR2 is FYEKMQ (reference sequence). With V trimmed by 0 bases and J by 0 bases, 13 bases remained unmatched. The CDR3 spells CASSLGRSQGRGMNTEAFF. Written as DNA, the CDR3 is TGTGCCAGCAGCTTAGGCCGTTCACAGGGGCGAGGGATGAACACTGAAGCTTTCTTT.